The present T cell receptor beta chain was sequenced within a study of OX40 agonist ivuxolimab in advanced cancers. This CDR3 is 13 amino acids long. Germline CDR1 reads SEHNR; CDR2 reads FQNEAQ (reference sequence). The germline V and J ends were trimmed by 5 bases and 6 bases, with 13 bases remaining between them. Study observations and caveats: Antigens targeted by the expanded peripheral T cells were not determined. Some patients without response likewise showed low normalized clonal expansion.

Comment on this clone: The antigen remains unidentified.

Libraries were prepared by immunoSEQ multiplex PCR; TCRdb keeps only in-frame clonotypes and omits some of them. The sample holds roughly 68,000 clones; approximately 90% are singletons and the top ten take approximately 15%. The clonotype was recovered from an adult with an advanced solid tumor such as melanoma, head and neck, liver or kidney cancer. The source was CD4+ or CD8+ T cells sorted from blood, collected in a trial of the OX40 agonist ivuxolimab. The V call is TRBV7-9, the J call TRBJ1-2; perhaps TRBD1 as D (6 bases). CDR3 region: CASSLEGGHGYTF. CDR3 sequence (DNA): TGTGCCAGCAGCCTGGAGGGGGGGCATGGCTACACCTTC.